One sample yielded the 27 T cell receptor beta chains listed below, sequenced in a study of early T cells in non-severe SARS-CoV-2 infection. TCRdb independently ran MiXCR on the 5' RACE reads; one entry per CDR3 protein. The sample yields tens of thousands of distinct CDR3 sequences, roughly 5.4% seen once. The sample taken for sequencing was whole blood. The receptors were sampled from an adult who was a healthcare worker with PCR-confirmed SARS-CoV-2 infection or an uninfected control (not recorded which).

The J gene is TRBJ2-7, the V gene TRBV13, with D perhaps matching TRBD2 (6 bases). Trimming left V 2 bases short and J 3 bases short, with 8 bases between. Germline V gene data show CDR1 as PRHDT and CDR2 as FYEKMQ (reference sequence). The CDR3 loop spans 13 amino acids. In DNA, the CDR3 is TGTGCCAGCAGCTTACCTAGCGACTACGAGCAGTACTTC. As protein: CASSLPSDYEQYF.

This clonotype has at least ten counts. This chain uses TRBV2 with TRBJ2-1; the match to TRBD2 covers 7 bases. V gave up 3 bases and J gave up 15 bases; unmatched junction bases: 5. The CDR3 covers 11 residues. CDR1 and CDR2 from the germline V gene are SNHLY and FYNNEI. The DNA for the CDR3 is TGTGCCAGCAGTGATGGCGGGGGACGGTTCTTC. This translates into CASSDGGGRFF.

This chain joins TRBV10-1 and TRBJ2-3; no clear D. CDR3 length equals 16 residues. CDR1 and CDR2 from the germline V gene are WNHNN and SYGVQD (reference sequence). V was pared by 0 bases and J by 0 bases, with 10 bases between. CDR3 in DNA: TGCGCCAGCAGTGAGTCCGCTAGACAAAGCACAGATACGCAGTATTTT. As protein: CASSESARQSTDTQYF.

This sequence joins TRBV19 and TRBJ1-5; no firm D call. Germline CDR1 is LNHDA and CDR2 is SQIVND (reference sequence). The CDR3 runs to 13 residues. The V gene lost 11 bases and the J gene lost 2 bases, with 13 bases spanning the gap. Here the CDR3 reads CAVGSRGNQPQHF. The CDR3 coding sequence is TGTGCCGTGGGCTCAAGGGGCAATCAGCCCCAGCATTTT.

By share of the sample, this clonotype is medium-sized. The chain is built from TRBV6-5 and TRBJ2-2; unclear D gene. The CDR3 totals 12 residues. The V and J ends lost 5 bases and 5 bases respectively, with 6 bases between them. Germline V lookup: CDR1 MNHEY, CDR2 SVGAGI. CDR3 coding DNA: TGTGCCAGCAGTCCCCAGACCGGGGAGCTGTTTTTT. This translates into CASSPQTGELFF.

This chain joins TRBV19 and TRBJ2-7; D may be TRBD1 or TRBD2 (5 bases each). Trimming left V 5 bases short and J 3 bases short, with 14 bases between. The CDR3 runs 14 residues. The V gene's germline CDR1 is LNHDA and CDR2 SQIVND (reference sequence). CDR3 region: CASSARGPDYEQYF. The CDR3 DNA reads as TGTGCCAGTAGTGCCCGGGGCCCAGACTACGAGCAGTACTTC. The complete variable domain, with remaining parts taken from reference TRBV19 and TRBJ2-7, reads DGGITQSPKYLFRKEGQNVTLSCEQNLNHDAMYWYRQDPGQGLRLIYYSQIVNDFQKGDIAEGYSVSREKKESFPLTVTSAQKNPTAFYLCASSARGPDYEQYFGPGTRLTVT.

This clonotype was picked up many times. The rearrangement links TRBV10-2 to TRBJ1-1; D remains unclear. The CDR3 extends over 11 amino acids. The germline V gene encodes CDR1 WSHSY and CDR2 SAAADI. V gave up 3 bases and J gave up 8 bases, with 7 bases separating them. The CDR3 nucleotides read TGCGCCAGCAGTGAACGGGGAGAAGCTTTCTTT. This translates into CASSERGEAFF.

This clonotype was seen only a few times. This CDR3 reads CSVGDTPYEQYF. In DNA form, the CDR3 reads TGCAGCGTTGGGGACACCCCCTACGAGCAGTACTTC. The chain recombines TRBV29-1 with TRBJ2-7; D is perhaps TRBD1 (6 bases). V was pared by 4 bases and J by 2 bases, with 9 bases between. This CDR3 is built from 12 residues. Germline V lookup: CDR1 SQVTM, CDR2 ANQGSEA.

The table lists this clonotype with many counts. The chain combines TRBV27 with TRBJ1-2, with a tentative D call TRBD1 (5 bases). CDR3 length: 14 amino acids. With 4 bases removed from V and 2 bases from J, the gap between germline ends came to 11 bases. Germline V lookup: CDR1 MNHEY, CDR2 SMNVEV (reference sequence). CDR3 in amino acids: CASSSLRQNYGYTF. The DNA for the CDR3 is TGTGCCAGCAGTTCCCTTAGACAGAACTATGGCTACACCTTC.

This chain connects TRBV7-6 to TRBJ2-5; tentatively, D is TRBD2 (7 bases). Germline V CDR1 and CDR2: SGHVS, FNYEAQ. The CDR3 sequence is 14 residues long. The V end was cut by 4 bases, the J end by 4 bases, with 13 bases between. CDR3 amino acids: CASSSTGRGETQYF. The CDR3 nucleotides are TGTGCCAGCAGCTCTACAGGGAGGGGAGAGACCCAGTACTTC.

In this sample, this clonotype turned up many times. The chain uses TRBV20-1 and TRBJ2-5, with TRBD1 matching 9 bases. The CDR3 totals 19 residues. From germline, CDR1 is DFQATT and CDR2 SNEGSKA (reference sequence). V lost 5 bases, J lost 2 bases, and 21 bases stayed unmatched. The CDR3 loop reads CSAPQWGDRAPGMQETQYF. In nucleotides, the CDR3 is TGCAGTGCTCCCCAATGGGGGGACAGGGCCCCGGGAATGCAAGAGACCCAGTACTTC.

This clonotype has only a few counts. The V gene is TRBV3-1, the J gene TRBJ2-3, with D possibly being TRBD2 (5 bases). The CDR3 is 14 residues long. Trimming took off 4 bases at V and 2 bases at J, with 10 bases between the two ends. CDR1 is LGHDT, CDR2 YNNKEL, per germline (reference sequence). CDR3 sequence reads: CASSPHRDTDTQYF. The CDR3 bases are TGTGCCAGCAGCCCACACCGGGACACAGATACGCAGTATTTT.

This clonotype occurred many times. The CDR3: CASSLEQYSPLHF. DNA of the CDR3: TGTGCCAGCAGCTTAGAACAGTATTCACCCCTCCACTTT. This rearrangement joins TRBV7-3 to TRBJ1-6; D not resolved. The CDR3 is made up of 13 amino acids. Germline V gene lookup returns CDR1 SGHTA and CDR2 FQGTGA. The V end lost 2 bases, the J end lost 8 bases, and 7 bases lay between the germline ends.

The DNA for the CDR3 is TGTGCCAGCAGCCAATCACCGGGGACGGAGTACGAGCAGTACTTC. It translates to CASSQSPGTEYEQYF. The rearrangement links TRBV3-1 to TRBJ2-7; perhaps D is TRBD1 or TRBD2 (5 bases each). Looked up from germline, CDR1 is LGHDT and CDR2 is YNNKEL (reference sequence). This CDR3 has 15 amino acids. V gave up 2 bases and J gave up 4 bases, with 15 bases separating them.

The chain joins TRBV5-4 to TRBJ1-1, with 7 bases aligning to TRBD1. Germline V lookup: CDR1 SGHNT, CDR2 YYREEE (reference sequence). The CDR3 consists of 13 residues. The ends lost 4 bases at V and 10 bases at J; junction bases unmatched: 10. The CDR3: CASSQTTGFGAFF. Here the CDR3 DNA reads TGTGCCAGCAGCCAAACGACAGGGTTCGGAGCTTTCTTT.

This clonotype was observed a few times. This sequence joins TRBV5-1 and TRBJ2-7; 8 positions match TRBD2. J lost 0 bases, V lost 0 bases, and 2 bases had no gene match. Germline CDR1 SGHRS, CDR2 YFSETQ. The CDR3 contains 15 residues. This CDR3 is CASSLDAGGSYEQYF. CDR3 nucleotide sequence: TGCGCCAGCAGCTTGGATGCGGGGGGCTCCTACGAGCAGTACTTC. Full variable domain (missing parts from reference TRBV5-1 and TRBJ2-7): KAGVTQTPRYLIKTRGQQVTLSCSPISGHRSVSWYQQTPGQGLQFLFEYFSETQRNKGNFPGRFSGRQFSNSRSEMNVSTLELGDSALYLCASSLDAGGSYEQYFGPGTRLTVT.

The CDR3 is CASSSGQGSNTEAFF. For the CDR3, the DNA is TGTGCCAGCAGCTCCGGACAGGGGTCAAACACTGAAGCTTTCTTT. V is TRBV7-6 and J is TRBJ1-1, with TRBD1 matching over 9 bases. The V gene end was trimmed by 4 bases and the J gene end by 2 bases; junction bases not matched to a gene: 5. The CDR3 contains 15 residues. The V gene's germline CDR1 is SGHVS and CDR2 FNYEAQ.

This clonotype has ten or more counts. J is TRBJ2-7 and V is TRBV11-3; the D gene is possibly TRBD1 (5 bases). V lost 4 bases to trimming and J lost 4 bases, with 14 bases between them. The CDR3 is 14 amino acids. Germline V gene lookup returns CDR1 SGHNT and CDR2 YENEEA. The CDR3 DNA follows: TGTGCCAGCAGCTATTCTAGGGGCCCGTACGAGCAGTACTTC. It codes for CASSYSRGPYEQYF.

This clonotype was found many times. V and J are TRBV12-3 or TRBV12-4 and TRBJ2-7, with D maybe TRBD2 (6 bases). Trimming stripped 6 bases from V and 2 bases from J, with 11 bases between. The CDR3 length is 13 residues. The CDR3 nucleotides are TGTGCCAGCAGCAAAGGAGGGGCCTACGAGCAGTACTTC. It yields the protein CASSKGGAYEQYF.

This clonotype was observed a few times. With a much larger clone just one base away, this may be a read error. The chain carries TRBV28 and TRBJ2-5; 11 positions agree with TRBD1. V shed 1 base and J 3 bases; nucleotides not matched to a gene: 4. Per the germline V gene, CDR1 is MDHEN and CDR2 is SYDVKM. The CDR3 has 16 residues. The CDR3 sequence: CASSLFGTGGKETQYF. The DNA of the CDR3 is TGTGCCAGCAGTTTATTCGGGACAGGGGGAAAAGAGACCCAGTACTTC.

This clonotype was detected many times. The V and J genes are TRBV11-2 and TRBJ2-1; 7 bases are shared with TRBD2. CDR1 SGHAT and CDR2 FQNNGV come from the germline V gene. The CDR3 loop spans 15 amino acids. V lost 2 bases, J lost 7 bases, and 8 bases stayed unmatched. The CDR3 protein is CASSLRGSGVNEQFF. In DNA, the CDR3 is TGTGCCAGCAGCTTACGCGGGAGTGGTGTAAATGAGCAGTTCTTC.

This clonotype was found a few times. A much larger clone sits a single nucleotide away, making a read error possible. The genes are TRBV28 and TRBJ2-3, with TRBD2 matching 7 bases. J was trimmed by 5 bases and V by 2 bases; bases with no gene match: 13. The germline gives CDR1 MDHEN, CDR2 SYDVKM. The CDR3 runs to 17 residues. CDR3 amino acids: CASSLRGIRGRVDTQYF. DNA of the CDR3: TGTGCCAGCAGTTTAAGGGGTATTCGCGGGAGAGTAGATACGCAGTATTTT.

This clonotype was counted a few times. CDR3 amino acids: CASSLAGTSGHNEQFF. The CDR3 DNA sequence: TGTGCCAGCAGCTTAGCCGGGACTAGCGGTCACAATGAGCAGTTCTTC. The genes are TRBV7-2 and TRBJ2-1; 11 bases match TRBD2. The germline gives CDR1 SGHTA, CDR2 FQGNSA. The V and J ends lost 0 bases and 5 bases, in that order; junction bases with no gene match: 3. The CDR3 length is 16 residues.

This clonotype was seen a few times. The V call is TRBV6-6, the J call TRBJ1-4; 7 bases match TRBD1. J lost 0 bases, V lost 5 bases, and 6 bases had no gene match. CDR1 is MNHNY, CDR2 SVGAGI, per germline (reference sequence). This CDR3 spans 16 amino acids. The chain's CDR3 is CASSRRGQATNEKLFF. DNA of the CDR3: TGTGCCAGCAGTCGACGCGGACAGGCAACTAATGAAAAACTGTTTTTT.

V gene TRBV2 combines with J gene TRBJ2-1, with D possibly TRBD2 on 5 matching bases. Germline CDR1 SNHLY, CDR2 FYNNEI. Trimming stripped 2 bases from V and 5 bases from J, with 7 bases between. CDR3 length: 13 amino acids. The CDR3 protein is CASSELGDNEQFF. CDR3 nucleotides: TGTGCCAGCAGTGAACTGGGAGACAATGAGCAGTTCTTC.

This clonotype has at least ten counts. The genes are TRBV20-1 and TRBJ1-1; unclear D gene. The germline V and J ends were trimmed by 1 base and 5 bases, with 14 bases remaining between them. Germline CDR1 is DFQATT and CDR2 is SNEGSKA (reference sequence). The CDR3 is 14 amino acids. The CDR3 protein is CSARGGNVGTEAFF. The CDR3 coding sequence is TGCAGTGCTAGAGGCGGGAATGTAGGAACTGAAGCTTTCTTT.

This clonotype has a count of ten or more. The rearrangement links TRBV18 to TRBJ1-3; no definite D call. V was pared by 3 bases and J by 0 bases, with 9 bases between. The germline CDR1 and CDR2 sequences are KGHSH and LQKENI. This CDR3 region has 15 residues. The DNA of the CDR3 is TGTGCCAGCTCACCGGTGGGTCACTCTGGAAACACCATATATTTT. Its translation: CASSPVGHSGNTIYF. Looking up the rest from reference TRBV18 and TRBJ1-3 gives the full variable domain: NAGVMQNPRHLVRRRGQEARLRCSPMKGHSHVYWYRQLPEEGLKFMVYLQKENIIDESGMPKERFSAEFPKEGPSILRIQQVVRGDSAAYFCASSPVGHSGNTIYFGEGSWLTVV.